The rows below give T cell receptor beta chains drawn from one sample of a study of Graves' ophthalmopathy and Graves' hyperthyroidism. TCRdb reprocessed the multiplex PCR reads with MiXCR, giving one entry per CDR3 protein. The sample contains hundreds of thousands of distinct CDR3 sequences, approximately 22% of which appear only once. The source material was peripheral blood. Every receptor here comes from a woman between 18 and 29 years old with stable Graves' hyperthyroidism. Some clones in this sample may be carry-over from other donors' samples. Both conserved end residues are trimmed from each CDR3. D genes are given only for firm matches. The listing skips clone size in some rows; elsewhere it reads once, few, many or a size class.

size	V	D	length	J	CDR3
NA	TRBV7-3	TRBD2	12	TRBJ2-7	ASSTIGTGGRLY
many	TRBV4-2	TRBD2	14	TRBJ2-7	ASSQDPLAGDHEQY
few	TRBV28	NA	14	TRBJ2-4	ASSPHVTIAKNIKY
NA	TRBV12-3/TRBV12-4	NA	13	TRBJ1-6	ARSLGGTYNSPLH
many	TRBV6-4	NA	11	TRBJ1-5	ASSEMSGQPQH
few	TRBV7-9	NA	12	TRBJ1-6	ASSSDTNNSPLH
many	TRBV6-5	NA	15	TRBJ2-4	ASSYSISGRAKNIQY
few	TRBV30	NA	11	TRBJ1-6	AWNGNYNSPLH
few	TRBV11-2	NA	13	TRBJ1-5	ASSQQGQINQPQH
NA	TRBV24-1	NA	14	TRBJ1-5	ATSAASAVNGQPQH
NA	TRBV12-3/TRBV12-4	NA	10	TRBJ2-1	ASSLQGNEQF
many	TRBV6-1	TRBD1	12	TRBJ2-7	ASSPDRQSYEQY
NA	TRBV4-1	TRBD1	13	TRBJ1-1	ASSRPTGGETEAF
many	TRBV20-1	NA	12	TRBJ1-1	SARVGGSDTEAF
many	TRBV10-3	NA	13	TRBJ1-3	AISEPALGGNTIY
many	TRBV11-1	NA	14	TRBJ1-5	ASSPFEGQPNQPQH
many	TRBV20-1	NA	13	TRBJ1-2	SARLQGLRNYGYT